This record concerns one TCR beta chain sequence. The sample is drawn from a study of response to subunit inactivated influenza vaccine. This CDR3 has 12 residues. V lost 3 bases, J lost 4 bases, and 7 bases lay in between. Germline V lookup: CDR1 SGDLS, CDR2 YYNGEE. From the RT-PCR reads, TCRdb called clonotypes with MiXCR, one entry per CDR3 protein. Here the sample spans around 200,000 distinct CDR3 sequences, 12% being singletons. These records were also assigned to another study, of T cells expressing NK-cell markers. That paper adds: A 5'RACE template switching approach incorporating UMIs was used to make TCR beta cDNA. Six or seven donors had dominant NKG2C+ clonotypes that comprised roughly 1.0-8% of their CD8+ T cells. For a few donors, these clonotypes were likewise the leading ones in the CD3+CD56-NKG2C+ fraction. Whether expanded NKG2C+ T cell clones were HCMV-specific remained unclear.

The chain recombines TRBV9 with TRBJ1-2; unclear D gene. The sequenced sample was CD8+ T cells sorted from PBMCs, obtained about 12 days after vaccination. The TCR comes from a man aged 45-65 years who received an inactivated influenza vaccine. The CDR3 region has the DNA TGTGCCAGCAGCGGCTCCGCCTATGGCTACACCTTC. Encoded protein: CASSGSAYGYTF. Full variable domain (outside the CDR3, taken from reference TRBV9 and TRBJ1-2): DSGVTQTPKHLITATGQRVTLRCSPRSGDLSVYWYQQSLDQGLQFLIQYYNGEERAKGNILERFSAQQFPDLHSELNLSSLELGDSALYFCASSGSAYGYTFGSGTRLTVV.